A few counts support the clone carrying this TCR beta chain. This CDR3 has 16 amino acids. Germline V gives CDR1 SGHAT, CDR2 FQNNGV. The trim removed 6 bases at V and 1 base at J, leaving 9 bases unmatched. 13 Jbeta primers and 60 Vbeta primers were used for the PCR. Some clones are missing from TCRdb's copy, which holds only in-frame ones; the method was immunoSEQ multiplex PCR. Among tens of thousands of clones, approximately 71% were seen once, and the ten largest hold about 7.6%. These data belong to a study of cytomegalovirus exposure and HLA in healthy donors. The sequence derives from a man in his 60s in good health and CMV-seropositive. The chain joins TRBV11-2 to TRBJ2-3, with TRBD1 matching 8 bases. Sequencing was done on a sample of PBMCs. The CDR3 protein is CASSPSQGAGTDTQYF. The DNA of the CDR3 is TGTGCCAGCAGTCCCTCTCAGGGGGCGGGCACAGATACGCAGTATTTT. Full variable domain (missing parts from reference TRBV11-2 and TRBJ2-3): EAGVAQSPRYKIIEKRQSVAFWCNPISGHATLYWYQQILGQGPKLLIQFQNNGVVDDSQLPKDRFSAERLKGVDSTLKIQPAKLEDSAVYLCASSPSQGAGTDTQYFGPGTRLTVL.